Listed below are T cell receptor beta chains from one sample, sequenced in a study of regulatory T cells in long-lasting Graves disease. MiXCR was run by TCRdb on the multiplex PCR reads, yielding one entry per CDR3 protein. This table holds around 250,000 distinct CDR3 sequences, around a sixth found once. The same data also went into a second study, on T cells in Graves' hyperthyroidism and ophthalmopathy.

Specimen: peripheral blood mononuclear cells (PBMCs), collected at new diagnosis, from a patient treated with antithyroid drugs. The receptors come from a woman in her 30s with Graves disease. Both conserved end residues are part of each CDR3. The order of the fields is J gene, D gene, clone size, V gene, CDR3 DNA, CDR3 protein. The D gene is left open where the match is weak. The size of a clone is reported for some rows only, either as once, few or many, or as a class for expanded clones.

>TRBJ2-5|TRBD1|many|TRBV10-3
TGTGCCATCAGGGGGACAGGGAAAGAGACCCAGTACTTC
CAIRGTGKETQYF
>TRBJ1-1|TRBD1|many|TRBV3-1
TGTGCCAGCAGCCAAGTGCAGGGGGCTTCGACAGCTTTCTTT
CASSQVQGASTAFF
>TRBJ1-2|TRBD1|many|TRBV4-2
TGTGCCAGCAGCCAAGGCTGGGACAGGGATTATAACTATGGCTACACCTTC
CASSQGWDRDYNYGYTF
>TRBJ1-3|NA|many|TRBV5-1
TGCGCCAGCAGCTTGGCGGGGGGCGCAGTTGGAAACACCATATATTTT
CASSLAGGAVGNTIYF
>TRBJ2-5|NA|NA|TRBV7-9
TGTGCCAGCAGCTCCATAGCGAGGGGCCGGGAGACCCAGTACTTC
CASSSIARGRETQYF
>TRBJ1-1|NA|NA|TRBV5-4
TGTGCCAGCAGCTTCTTGGGGGGTCGGGGTACTGAAGCTTTCTTT
CASSFLGGRGTEAFF
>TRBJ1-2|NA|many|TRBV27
TGTGCCAGCAGACCGACTCTGAACTATGGCTACACCTTC
CASRPTLNYGYTF
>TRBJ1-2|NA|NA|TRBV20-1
TGCAGTGCTGGTCCAGTGGAACGTAACTATGGCTACACCTTC
CSAGPVERNYGYTF
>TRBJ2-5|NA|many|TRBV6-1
TGTGCCAGCAGTGTTATGTTTAGAGAGACCCAGTACTTC
CASSVMFRETQYF
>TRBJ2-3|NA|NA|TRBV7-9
TGTGCCAGCAGCTCCCCCAAGGGTACAGATACGCAGTATTTT
CASSSPKGTDTQYF
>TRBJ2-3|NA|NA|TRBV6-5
TGTGTCAGCAGTTACGGAGGGGAGGCAGATACGCAGTATTTT
CVSSYGGEADTQYF
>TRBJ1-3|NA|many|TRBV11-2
TGTGCCAGCAGGCGTTCGTACTTCTCTGGAAACACCATATATTTT
CASRRSYFSGNTIYF
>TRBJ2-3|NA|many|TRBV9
TGTGCCAGCAGCGCCTCCGGGGGGCTAAGCACAGATACGCAGTATTTT
CASSASGGLSTDTQYF
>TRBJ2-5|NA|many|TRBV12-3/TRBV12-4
TGTGCCAGCAATACGGATACGTCCGAAGAGACCCAGTACTTC
CASNTDTSEETQYF
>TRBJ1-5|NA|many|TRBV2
TGTGCCAGCAGTGCTGGAAGCAATCAGCCCCAGCATTTT
CASSAGSNQPQHF
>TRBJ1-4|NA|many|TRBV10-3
TGTGCCATCAGTGAGTCGAGCCGGAGTGCAACTAATGAAAAACTGTTTTTT
CAISESSRSATNEKLFF
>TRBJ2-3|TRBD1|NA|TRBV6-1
TGTGCCAGCAGTGAAGGGTCCGGGACAGGAGGAGATACGCAGTATTTT
CASSEGSGTGGDTQYF
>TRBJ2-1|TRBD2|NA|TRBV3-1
TGTGCCACCCAACGCGGGGGGTCGAGCTCCTACAATGAGCAGTTCTTC
CATQRGGSSSYNEQFF
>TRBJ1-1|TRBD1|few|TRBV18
TGTGCCAGCTCCAACGACCGACAGGGACTTAGGACTGAAGCTTTCTTT
CASSNDRQGLRTEAFF
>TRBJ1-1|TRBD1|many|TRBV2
TGTGCCAGCAGTGATCAGGGGGCAATGAACACTGAAGCTTTCTTT
CASSDQGAMNTEAFF
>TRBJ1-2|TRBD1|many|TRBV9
TGTGCCAGCAGCGTCGAAGGGGACAGGCAGGCTTATGGCTACACCTTC
CASSVEGDRQAYGYTF
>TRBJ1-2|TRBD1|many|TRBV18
TGTGCCAGCTCACCCGGACAGGCAGGTCGCGATGGCTACACCTTC
CASSPGQAGRDGYTF
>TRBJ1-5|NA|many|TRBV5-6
TGTGCCAGCAGCTCCTGGGGAAGCAATCAGCCCCAGCATTTT
CASSSWGSNQPQHF
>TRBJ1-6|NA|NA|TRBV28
TGTGCCAGCACCACAGGGTCGGCCTATAATTCACCCCTCCACTTT
CASTTGSAYNSPLHF
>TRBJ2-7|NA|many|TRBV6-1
TGTGCCAGCAGTCTAGGGATGACGGAAACCTACGAGCAGTACTTC
CASSLGMTETYEQYF
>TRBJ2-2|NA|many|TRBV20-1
TGCAGTGCTAGAATGGTCCAGGCGAACACCGGGGAGCTGTTTTTT
CSARMVQANTGELFF
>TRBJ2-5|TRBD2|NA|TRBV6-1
TGTGCCAGCAGTGAATGGGCTAGCGGGGGGCTTGAGACCCAGTACTTC
CASSEWASGGLETQYF
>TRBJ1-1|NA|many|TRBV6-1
TGTGCCAGCAGTCAACAGGGAAACACTGAAGCTTTCTTT
CASSQQGNTEAFF
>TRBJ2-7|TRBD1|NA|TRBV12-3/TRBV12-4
TGTGCCAGCAGCCCTAGACAGGGGGCCTCCTACGAGCAGTACTTC
CASSPRQGASYEQYF
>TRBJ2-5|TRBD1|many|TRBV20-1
TGCAGTGCTGAAAACCGACAGGGAGTCGAAGAGACCCAGTACTTC
CSAENRQGVEETQYF
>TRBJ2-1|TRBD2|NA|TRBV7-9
TGTGTCAGCAAGGCGGGGGGGCCCGATGAGCAGTTCTTC
CVSKAGGPDEQFF
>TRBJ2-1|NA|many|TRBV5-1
TGCGCCAGCAGCTTCCCTTCCAGGGGAGTAGCCTACAATGAGCAGTTCTTC
CASSFPSRGVAYNEQFF
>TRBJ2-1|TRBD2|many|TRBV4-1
TGCGCCAGCAGACCCACACGGGGAGGGAATGAGCAGTTCTTC
CASRPTRGGNEQFF
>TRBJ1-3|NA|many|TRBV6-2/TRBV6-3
TGTGCCAGCAGTTACCTAGGGACATATGGAAACACCATATATTTT
CASSYLGTYGNTIYF
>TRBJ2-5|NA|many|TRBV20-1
TGCAGTGCTACTTTCCGAGAGACCCAGTACTTC
CSATFRETQYF
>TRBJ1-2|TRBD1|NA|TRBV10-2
TGCGCCAGCAGTGAGTCAGGGGGCTTTTATGGCTACACCTTC
CASSESGGFYGYTF
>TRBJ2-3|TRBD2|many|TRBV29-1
TGCAGCGTTGACCTAGCGGGGCATTCCACAGATACGCAGTATTTT
CSVDLAGHSTDTQYF
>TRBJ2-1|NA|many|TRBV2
TGTGCCAGCAGTGCACGGGGAATGAAACACAATGAGCAGTTCTTC
CASSARGMKHNEQFF
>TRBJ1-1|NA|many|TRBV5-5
TGTGCCAGCAGCTTTAGGGGGGCCCCAGGCACTGAAGCTTTCTTT
CASSFRGAPGTEAFF
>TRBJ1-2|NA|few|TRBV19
TGTGCCAGTACCATTTTACAGGGACGCTATGGCTACACCTTC
CASTILQGRYGYTF
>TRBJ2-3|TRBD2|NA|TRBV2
TGTGCCAGCAGCCCCATTTTGCGGGGGAGCACAGATACGCAGTATTTT
CASSPILRGSTDTQYF
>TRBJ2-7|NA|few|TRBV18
TGTGCCAGCTCACCACCGGTAAGATCCGACGAGCAGTACTTC
CASSPPVRSDEQYF
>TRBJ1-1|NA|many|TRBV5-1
TGCGCCAGCAGCTTGGCCAGTAACACTGAAGCTTTCTTT
CASSLASNTEAFF
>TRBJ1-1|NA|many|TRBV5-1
TGTGCCAGCAGCGGTGAACGGAGGAACACTGAAGCTTTCTTT
CASSGERRNTEAFF
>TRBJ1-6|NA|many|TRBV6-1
TGTGCCAGCAGTGATAAGGCGGAAAATTCACCCCTCCACTTT
CASSDKAENSPLHF
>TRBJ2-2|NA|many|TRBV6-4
TGTGCCAGCGGCCCGAACACCGGGGAGCTGTTTTTT
CASGPNTGELFF
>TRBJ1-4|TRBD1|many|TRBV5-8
TGTGCCAGCAGCCCGTGGACAGGGACGGGAACTAATGAAAAACTGTTTTTT
CASSPWTGTGTNEKLFF
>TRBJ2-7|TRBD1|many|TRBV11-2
TGTGCCAGCAGCTTCCCGCCAGGGGGTTTCTACGAGCAGTACTTC
CASSFPPGGFYEQYF
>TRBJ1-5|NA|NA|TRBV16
TGTGCCAGCAGCCAATTGGTGGGACAACATAGCAATCAGCCCCAGCATTTT
CASSQLVGQHSNQPQHF
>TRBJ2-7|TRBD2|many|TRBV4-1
TGCGCCAGCAGCCAAGTGGTCCTAGCGGGGACCTACGAGCAGTACTTC
CASSQVVLAGTYEQYF
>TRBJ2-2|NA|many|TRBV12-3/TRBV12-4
TGTGCCAGCAGTCCTCGCGGTTTTAGGGGCGGCACCGGGGAGCTGTTTTTT
CASSPRGFRGGTGELFF
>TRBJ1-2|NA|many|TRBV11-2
TGTGCCAGCAGCTTTGGGAAGGGCTACACCTTC
CASSFGKGYTF
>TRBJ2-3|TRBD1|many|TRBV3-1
TGTGCCAGCAGCTCACGGGACAGGGGTTGGGCAGATACGCAGTATTTT
CASSSRDRGWADTQYF
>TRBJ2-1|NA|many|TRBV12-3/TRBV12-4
TGTGCCAGCAGTCCCCCGCTAGCAACTCTCGGGTACAATGAGCAGTTCTTC
CASSPPLATLGYNEQFF
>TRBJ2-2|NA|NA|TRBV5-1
TGCGCCAGCAGCAATACAGGTCCCGGGGAGCTGTTTTTT
CASSNTGPGELFF